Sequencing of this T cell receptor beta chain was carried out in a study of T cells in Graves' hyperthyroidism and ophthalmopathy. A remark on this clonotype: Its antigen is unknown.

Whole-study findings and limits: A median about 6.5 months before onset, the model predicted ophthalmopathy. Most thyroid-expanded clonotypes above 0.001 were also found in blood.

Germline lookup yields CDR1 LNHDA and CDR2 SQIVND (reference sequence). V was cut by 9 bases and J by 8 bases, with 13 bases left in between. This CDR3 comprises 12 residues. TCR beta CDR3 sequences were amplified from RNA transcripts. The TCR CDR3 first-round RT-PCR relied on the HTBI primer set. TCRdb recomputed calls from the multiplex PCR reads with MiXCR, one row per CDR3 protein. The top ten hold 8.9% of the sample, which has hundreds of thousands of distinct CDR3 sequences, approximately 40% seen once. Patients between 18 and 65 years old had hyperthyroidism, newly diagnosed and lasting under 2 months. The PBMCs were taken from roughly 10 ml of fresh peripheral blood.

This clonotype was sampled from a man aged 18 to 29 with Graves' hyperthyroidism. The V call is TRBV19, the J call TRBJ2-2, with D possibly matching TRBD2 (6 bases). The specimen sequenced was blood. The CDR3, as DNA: TGTGCCAGCAAGCCCGGGACTGGGGAGCTGTTTTTT. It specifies CASKPGTGELFF.